This TCR beta chain derives from a study of T cells in localized non-small cell lung cancer. Relative to its sample, this clone is large (0.1 to 1%). The protocol was immunoSEQ multiplex PCR, while the TCRdb copy is restricted to in-frame clones and leaves out a portion. Of over a thousand clones in the sample, 24% are singletons; the top ten hold about 12%. CDR1 is WSHSY and CDR2 is SAAADI in the germline V gene. V shed 2 bases and J 3 bases; nucleotides not matched to a gene: 7. This CDR3 comprises 15 residues. J is TRBJ2-7 and V is TRBV10-2; 7 nucleotides line up with TRBD1. This sequence was found in a male donor aged 60 or over with stage II lung adenocarcinoma. Sequencing was performed on lung tumor tissue, taken before any cancer treatment. The CDR3 region has the DNA TGCGCCAGCAGTGAGCGACCTACAGGGGTCTACGAGCAGTACTTC. Protein: CASSERPTGVYEQYF.